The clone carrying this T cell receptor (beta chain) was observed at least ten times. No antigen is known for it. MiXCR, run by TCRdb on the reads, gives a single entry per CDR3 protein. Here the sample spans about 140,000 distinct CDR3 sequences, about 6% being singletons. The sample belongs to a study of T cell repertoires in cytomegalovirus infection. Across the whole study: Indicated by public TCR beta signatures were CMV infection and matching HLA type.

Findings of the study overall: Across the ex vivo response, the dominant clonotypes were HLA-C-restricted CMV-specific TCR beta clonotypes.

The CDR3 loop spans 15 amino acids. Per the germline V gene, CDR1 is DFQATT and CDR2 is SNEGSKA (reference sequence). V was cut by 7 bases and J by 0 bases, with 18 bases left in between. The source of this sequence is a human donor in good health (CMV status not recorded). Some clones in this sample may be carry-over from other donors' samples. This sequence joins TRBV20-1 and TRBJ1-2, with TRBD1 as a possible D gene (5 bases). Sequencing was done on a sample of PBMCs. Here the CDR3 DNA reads TGCAGTGGAGGGGAGAGGCCCGCCACTAACTATGGCTACACCTTC. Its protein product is CSGGERPATNYGYTF.